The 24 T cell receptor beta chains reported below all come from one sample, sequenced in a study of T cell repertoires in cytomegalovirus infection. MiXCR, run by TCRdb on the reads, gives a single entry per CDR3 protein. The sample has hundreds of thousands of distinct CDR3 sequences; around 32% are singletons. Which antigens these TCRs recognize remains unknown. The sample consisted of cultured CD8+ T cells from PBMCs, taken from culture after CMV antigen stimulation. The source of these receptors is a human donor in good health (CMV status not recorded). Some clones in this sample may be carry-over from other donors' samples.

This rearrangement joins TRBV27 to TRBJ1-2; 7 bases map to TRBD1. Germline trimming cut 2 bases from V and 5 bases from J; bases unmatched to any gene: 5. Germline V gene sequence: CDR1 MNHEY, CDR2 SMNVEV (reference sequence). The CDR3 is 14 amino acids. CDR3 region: CASSLGRGHYGYTF. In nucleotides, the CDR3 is TGTGCCAGCAGTTTAGGAAGGGGGCATTATGGCTACACCTTC.

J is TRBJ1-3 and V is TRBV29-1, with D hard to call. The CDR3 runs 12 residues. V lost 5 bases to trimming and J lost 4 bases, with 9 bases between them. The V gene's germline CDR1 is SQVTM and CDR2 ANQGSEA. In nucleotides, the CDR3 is TGCAGCGTTCCGGGCCGGGGAAACACCATATATTTT. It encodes CSVPGRGNTIYF. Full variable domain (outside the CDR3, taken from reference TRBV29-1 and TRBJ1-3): SAVISQKPSRDICQRGTSLTIQCQVDSQVTMMFWYRQQPGQSLTLIATANQGSEATYESGFVIDKFPISRPNLTFSTLTVSNMSPEDSSIYLCSVPGRGNTIYFGEGSWLTVV.

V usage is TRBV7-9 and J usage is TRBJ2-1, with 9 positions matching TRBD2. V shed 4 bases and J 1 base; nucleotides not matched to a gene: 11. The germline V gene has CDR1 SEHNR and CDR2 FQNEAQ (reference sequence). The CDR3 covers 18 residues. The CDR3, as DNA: TGTGCCAGCAGCTCCCGCCTGGATAGCGGGGGATCCTACAATGAGCAGTTCTTC. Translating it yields CASSSRLDSGGSYNEQFF.

The CDR3 nucleotides read TGTGCCAGCAGCTTACCCCCGGGACTAGCGGGTCGGGATATACAAGAGACCCAGTACTTC. Encoded protein: CASSLPPGLAGRDIQETQYF. This rearrangement joins TRBV7-3 to TRBJ2-5; TRBD2 aligns across 12 bases. The CDR3 length is 20 residues. Germline assignment: CDR1 SGHTA and CDR2 FQGTGA. The V segment lost 2 bases and the J segment 2 bases; nucleotides outside the gene matches: 15.

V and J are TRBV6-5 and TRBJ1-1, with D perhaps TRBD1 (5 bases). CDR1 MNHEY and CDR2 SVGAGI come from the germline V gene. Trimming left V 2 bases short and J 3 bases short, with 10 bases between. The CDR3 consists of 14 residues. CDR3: CASSYRPGHTEAFF. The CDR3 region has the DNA TGTGCCAGCAGTTACAGACCGGGGCACACTGAAGCTTTCTTT.

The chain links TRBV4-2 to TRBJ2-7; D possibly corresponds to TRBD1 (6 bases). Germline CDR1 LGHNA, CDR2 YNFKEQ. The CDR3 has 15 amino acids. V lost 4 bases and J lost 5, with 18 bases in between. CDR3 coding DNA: TGTGCCAGCAGCCCTGACGGGGACCCAGGGGACGAGCAGTACTTC. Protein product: CASSPDGDPGDEQYF.

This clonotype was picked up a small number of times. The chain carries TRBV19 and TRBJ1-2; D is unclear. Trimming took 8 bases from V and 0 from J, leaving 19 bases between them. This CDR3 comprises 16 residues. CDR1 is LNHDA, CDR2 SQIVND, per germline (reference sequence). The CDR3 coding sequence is TGTGCCAGTCAATTAACAGCGGATGTAGCTAACTATGGCTACACCTTC. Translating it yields CASQLTADVANYGYTF.

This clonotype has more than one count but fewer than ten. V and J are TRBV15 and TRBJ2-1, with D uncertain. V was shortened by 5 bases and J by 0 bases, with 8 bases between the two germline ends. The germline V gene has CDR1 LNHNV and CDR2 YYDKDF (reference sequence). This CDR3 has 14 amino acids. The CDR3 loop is CATSLSGSYNEQFF. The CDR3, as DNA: TGTGCCACCAGCCTCTCCGGCTCCTACAATGAGCAGTTCTTC.

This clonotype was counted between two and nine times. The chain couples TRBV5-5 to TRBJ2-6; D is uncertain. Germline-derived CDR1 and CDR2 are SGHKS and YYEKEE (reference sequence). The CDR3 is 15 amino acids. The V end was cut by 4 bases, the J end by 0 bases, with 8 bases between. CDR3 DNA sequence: TGTGCCAGCAGCCTACCTAACTCTGGGGCCAACGTCCTGACTTTC. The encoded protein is CASSLPNSGANVLTF.

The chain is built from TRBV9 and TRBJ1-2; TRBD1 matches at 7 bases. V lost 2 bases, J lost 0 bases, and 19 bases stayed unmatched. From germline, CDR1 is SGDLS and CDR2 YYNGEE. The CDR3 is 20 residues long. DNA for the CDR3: TGTGCCAGCAGCGTGGAGGCAGGCCCCGTCCGGGACAGTACTAACTATGGCTACACCTTC. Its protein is CASSVEAGPVRDSTNYGYTF.

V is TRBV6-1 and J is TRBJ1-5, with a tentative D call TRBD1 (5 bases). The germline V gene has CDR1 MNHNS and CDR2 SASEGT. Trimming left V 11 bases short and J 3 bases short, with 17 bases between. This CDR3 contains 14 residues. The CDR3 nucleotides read TGTGCCTCCTGGTTAACAGGACTCAATCAGCCCCAGCATTTT. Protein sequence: CASWLTGLNQPQHF.

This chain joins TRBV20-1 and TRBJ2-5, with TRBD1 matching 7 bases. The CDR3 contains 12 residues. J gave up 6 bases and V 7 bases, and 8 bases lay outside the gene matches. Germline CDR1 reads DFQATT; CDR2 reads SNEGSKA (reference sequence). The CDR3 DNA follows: TGCAGTGGCGAGGGGGCCAGGAAGACCCAGTACTTC. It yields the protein CSGEGARKTQYF.

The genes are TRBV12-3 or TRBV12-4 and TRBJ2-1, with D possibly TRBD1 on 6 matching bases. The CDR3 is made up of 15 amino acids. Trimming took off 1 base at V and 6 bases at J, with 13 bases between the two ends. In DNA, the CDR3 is TGTGCCAGCAGTTTAGGGGACAACCATCGCAATGAGCAGTTCTTC. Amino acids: CASSLGDNHRNEQFF.

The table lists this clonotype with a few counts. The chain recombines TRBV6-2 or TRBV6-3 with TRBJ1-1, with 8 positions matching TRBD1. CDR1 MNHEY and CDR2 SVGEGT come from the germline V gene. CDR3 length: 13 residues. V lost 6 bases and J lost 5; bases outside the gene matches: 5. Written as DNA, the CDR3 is TGTGCCAGCAGAGGACAGGGATTTACTGAAGCTTTCTTT. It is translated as CASRGQGFTEAFF.

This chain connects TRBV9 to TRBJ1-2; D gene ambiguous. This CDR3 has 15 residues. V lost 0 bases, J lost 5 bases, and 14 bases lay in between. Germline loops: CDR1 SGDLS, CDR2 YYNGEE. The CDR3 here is CASSVDGLGPYGYTF. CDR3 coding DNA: TGTGCCAGCAGCGTAGATGGACTCGGGCCTTATGGCTACACCTTC.

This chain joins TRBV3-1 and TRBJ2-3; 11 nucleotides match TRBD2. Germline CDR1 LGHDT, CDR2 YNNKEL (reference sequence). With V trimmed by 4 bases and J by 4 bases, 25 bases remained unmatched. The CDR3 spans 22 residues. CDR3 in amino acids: CASSLSGGSGGAKGGPPDTQYF. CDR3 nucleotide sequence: TGTGCCAGCAGCCTCTCGGGGGGTAGCGGGGGGGCCAAGGGGGGTCCCCCAGATACGCAGTATTTT.

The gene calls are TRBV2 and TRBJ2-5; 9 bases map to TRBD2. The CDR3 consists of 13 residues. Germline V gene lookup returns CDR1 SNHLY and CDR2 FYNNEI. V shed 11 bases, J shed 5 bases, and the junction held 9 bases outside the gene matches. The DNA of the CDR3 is TGTGCCTCCGGCGGGGGGGTGGGGGAGACCCAGTACTTC. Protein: CASGGGVGETQYF.

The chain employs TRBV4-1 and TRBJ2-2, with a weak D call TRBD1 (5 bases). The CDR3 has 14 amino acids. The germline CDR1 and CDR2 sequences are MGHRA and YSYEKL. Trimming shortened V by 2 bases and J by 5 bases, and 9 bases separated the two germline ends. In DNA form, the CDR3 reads TGCGCCAGCAGCCAACAAAAGGGGACCGGGGAGCTGTTTTTT. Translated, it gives CASSQQKGTGELFF.

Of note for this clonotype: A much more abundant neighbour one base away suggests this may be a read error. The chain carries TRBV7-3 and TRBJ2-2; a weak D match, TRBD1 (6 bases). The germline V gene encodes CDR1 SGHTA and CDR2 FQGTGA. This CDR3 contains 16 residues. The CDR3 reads CTSSLRGGSNTGELFF. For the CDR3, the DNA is TGTACCAGCAGCCTACGAGGGGGATCGAACACCGGGGAGCTGTTTTTT.

CDR3 in DNA: TGTGCCAGCAGTACCACCGGGACAGTCCAGCCCCAGCATTTT. Translated, it gives CASSTTGTVQPQHF. V gene TRBV27 combines with J gene TRBJ1-5; 7 bases map to TRBD1. The CDR3 consists of 14 residues. The germline CDR1 and CDR2 sequences are MNHEY and SMNVEV (reference sequence). The J segment lost 7 bases and the V segment lost 5 bases, leaving 8 bases of the junction unmatched.

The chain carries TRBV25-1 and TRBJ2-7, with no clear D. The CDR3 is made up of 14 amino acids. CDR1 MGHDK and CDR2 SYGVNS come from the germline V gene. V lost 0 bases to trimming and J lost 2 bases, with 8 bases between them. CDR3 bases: TGTGCCAGCAGTGAATATTCAGCCACCTACGAGCAGTACTTC. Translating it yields CASSEYSATYEQYF.

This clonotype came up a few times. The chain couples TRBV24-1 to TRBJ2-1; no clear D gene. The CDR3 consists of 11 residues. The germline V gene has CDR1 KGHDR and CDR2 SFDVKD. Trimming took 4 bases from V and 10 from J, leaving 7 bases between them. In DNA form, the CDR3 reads TGTGCCACCAGTGACTTGGAAGAGCAGTTCTTC. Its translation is CATSDLEEQFF.

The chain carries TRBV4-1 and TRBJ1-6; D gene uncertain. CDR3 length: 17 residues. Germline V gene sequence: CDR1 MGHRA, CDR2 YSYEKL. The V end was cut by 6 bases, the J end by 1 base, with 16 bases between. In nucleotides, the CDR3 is TGCGCCAGCAGTAACAGACGTGTGCCTTCCTATAATTCACCCCTCCACTTT. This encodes CASSNRRVPSYNSPLHF.

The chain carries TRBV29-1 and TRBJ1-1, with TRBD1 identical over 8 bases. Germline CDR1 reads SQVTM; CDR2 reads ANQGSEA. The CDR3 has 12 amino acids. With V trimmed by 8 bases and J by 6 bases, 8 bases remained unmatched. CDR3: CSFLTGAAEAFF. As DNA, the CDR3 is TGCAGCTTTTTGACAGGGGCGGCTGAAGCTTTCTTT.